This T cell receptor (beta chain) was sequenced in a study of blood T cell repertoires in COVID-19. Profiling relied on immunoSEQ multiplex PCR, and the TCRdb table lists in-frame clones only, not all of them. The repertoire includes about 200,000 clones, about 82% of them detected once, and roughly 5.9% sits in the top ten. Germline V gene data show CDR1 as MNHEY and CDR2 as SMNVEV (reference sequence). V dropped 2 bases and J dropped 5; count of bases not matched to a gene: 4. The CDR3 has 14 amino acids. Sequencing was performed on PBMCs or T cells enriched from blood (not recorded which). The TCR comes from a man aged 40-49 years with acute COVID-19. The chain has TRBV27 and TRBJ1-2; 8 positions match TRBD1. For the CDR3, the DNA is TGTGCCAGCAGTTTAATTGGACAGGGTTATGGCTACACCTTC. Residues: CASSLIGQGYGYTF.